This entry lists 5 T cell receptor beta chains sequenced from one sample in a study of cytomegalovirus exposure and HLA in healthy donors. The PCR used 60 Vbeta and 13 Jbeta primers. Sequencing used immunoSEQ multiplex PCR; TCRdb keeps in-frame clones, though not all of them. The sample's table shows some 150,000 clones. The sequenced sample consisted of PBMCs. These receptors all come from a woman under 30 in good health and CMV-seronegative.

The chain is built from TRBV7-9 and TRBJ1-1; 11 bases agree with TRBD1. In germline, CDR1 is SEHNR, CDR2 FQNEAQ (reference sequence). The V segment lost 3 bases and the J segment 4 bases; nucleotides outside the gene matches: 4. There are 15 residues in the CDR3. The CDR3 sequence is CASSLDRGPRTEAFF. The CDR3 DNA follows: TGTGCCAGCAGCTTGGACAGGGGGCCTCGCACTGAAGCTTTCTTT.

The chain uses TRBV19 and TRBJ1-2; 9 bases line up with TRBD1. J gave up 4 bases and V 10 bases, and 10 bases lay outside the gene matches. The CDR3 has 14 amino acids. In germline, CDR1 is LNHDA, CDR2 SQIVND (reference sequence). This chain's CDR3 is CATWTGAIFYGYTF. DNA for the CDR3: TGTGCCACATGGACAGGGGCTATTTTCTATGGCTACACCTTC.

The chain is built from TRBV6-7 and TRBJ2-7; tentatively, D is TRBD2 (5 bases). TRBV6-7 is an open reading frame, and its role is uncertain. V lost 0 bases, J lost 3 bases, and 18 bases lay in between. The CDR3 spans 17 residues. The CDR3 region has the DNA TGTGCCAGCAGTTACTCGAGCGCGGGCAGGAGATTCTACGAGCAGTACTTC. Protein product: CASSYSSAGRRFYEQYF.

The chain couples TRBV7-9 to TRBJ2-1; TRBD1 matches 9 bases. The germline CDR1 and CDR2 sequences are SEHNR and FQNEAQ (reference sequence). The CDR3 is 15 residues long. Unmatched junction bases numbered 9, after V lost 5 bases and J lost 7 bases. The CDR3 protein is CASSPRDRVVNEQFF. CDR3 nucleotide sequence: TGTGCCAGCAGCCCCCGGGACAGGGTGGTGAATGAGCAGTTCTTC.

The chain links TRBV12-5 to TRBJ1-5; TRBD1 agrees at 7 bases. CDR1 is LGHNT, CDR2 FRNRAP, per germline. The V and J ends lost 5 bases and 0 bases, in that order; junction bases with no gene match: 10. This CDR3 has 17 amino acids. This CDR3 reads CASGKVGTDYSNQPQHF. The CDR3 DNA sequence: TGTGCTAGTGGTAAGGTGGGGACAGATTATAGCAATCAGCCCCAGCATTTT.